The sequence of this TCR beta chain was determined in a study of OX40 agonist ivuxolimab in advanced cancers. Study-level information: From about 20 to 80 years was the age range, with a mean of around 57 years, and approximately 84% were male. Study observations and caveats: Expanded peripheral T-cell antigen specificity went undetermined. CD4+ and CD8+ blood T cells expanded clonally by week 6 at 0.1 to 3.0 mg/kg.

The data were produced by immunoSEQ multiplex PCR, yet TCRdb's version contains in-frame clones alone and is incomplete. Seen here are around 66,000 clones, roughly 80% observed once, and the top ten hold roughly 6.2%. Worth noting for this clone: What it binds is unknown.

Autoimmune disease history or systemic immunosuppression meant exclusion. Germline CDR1 MNHEY, CDR2 SVGAGI. V trimming: 1 base; J trimming: 4 bases; junction bases outside the gene matches: 8. This CDR3 has 16 residues. This sequence originates from an adult with an advanced solid tumor such as melanoma, head and neck, liver or kidney cancer. The sequenced sample was CD4+ or CD8+ T cells sorted from blood, obtained in a trial of the OX40 agonist ivuxolimab. The rearrangement joins TRBV6-5 to TRBJ2-5; 8 positions agree with TRBD2. Written as DNA, the CDR3 is TGTGCCAGCAGTTACTACCGGAGCGGGAGAGGAGAGACCCAGTACTTC. This translates into CASSYYRSGRGETQYF.